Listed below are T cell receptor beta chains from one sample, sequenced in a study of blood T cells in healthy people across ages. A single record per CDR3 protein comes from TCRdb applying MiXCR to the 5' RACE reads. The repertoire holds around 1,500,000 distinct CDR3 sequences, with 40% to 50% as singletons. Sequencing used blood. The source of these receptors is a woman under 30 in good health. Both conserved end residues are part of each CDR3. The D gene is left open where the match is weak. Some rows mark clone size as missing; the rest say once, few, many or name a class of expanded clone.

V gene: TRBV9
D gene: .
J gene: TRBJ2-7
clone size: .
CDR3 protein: CAGSVGTTRSYEQYF
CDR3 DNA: TGTGCCGGCAGCGTAGGGACAACCCGATCCTACGAGCAGTACTTC

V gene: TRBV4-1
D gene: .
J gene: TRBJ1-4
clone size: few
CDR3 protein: CASSQETLYNEKLFF
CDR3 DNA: TGCGCCAGCAGCCAAGAAACGCTCTATAATGAAAAACTGTTTTTT

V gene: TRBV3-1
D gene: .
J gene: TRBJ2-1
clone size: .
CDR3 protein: CASSQGQRLIYNEQFF
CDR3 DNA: TGTGCCAGCAGCCAAGGTCAGCGACTGATATACAATGAGCAGTTCTTC

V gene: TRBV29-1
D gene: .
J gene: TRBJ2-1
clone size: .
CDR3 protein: CSVVGQHNEQFF
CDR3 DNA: TGCAGCGTTGTGGGGCAGCACAATGAGCAGTTCTTC

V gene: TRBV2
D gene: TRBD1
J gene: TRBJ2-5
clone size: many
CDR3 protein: CASSEDKTGQETQYF
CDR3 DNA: TGTGCCAGCAGTGAAGACAAGACAGGGCAAGAGACCCAGTACTTC

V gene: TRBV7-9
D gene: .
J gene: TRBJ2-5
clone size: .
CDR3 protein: CASSPSGLQETQYF
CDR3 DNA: TGTGCCAGCAGCCCGTCGGGGCTCCAAGAGACCCAGTACTTC

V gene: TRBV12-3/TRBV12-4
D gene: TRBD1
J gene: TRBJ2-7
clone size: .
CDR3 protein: CASSLTGVSDEQYF
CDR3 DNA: TGTGCCAGCAGCCTCACAGGGGTAAGCGACGAGCAGTACTTC

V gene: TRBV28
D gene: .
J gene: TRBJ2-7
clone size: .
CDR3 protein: CARGVGGAYEQYF
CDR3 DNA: TGTGCCAGAGGAGTCGGGGGCGCGTACGAGCAGTACTTC

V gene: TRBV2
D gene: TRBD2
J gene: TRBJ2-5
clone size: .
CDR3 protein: CASRRTSTETQYF
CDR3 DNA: TGTGCCAGCAGACGGACTAGTACAGAGACCCAGTACTTC

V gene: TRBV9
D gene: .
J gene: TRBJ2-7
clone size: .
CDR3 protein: CASSVPGSGSYEQYF
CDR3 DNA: TGTGCCAGCAGCGTGCCGGGCTCAGGATCCTACGAGCAGTACTTC

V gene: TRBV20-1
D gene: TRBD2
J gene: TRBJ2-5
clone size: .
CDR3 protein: CSARLAGVEETQYF
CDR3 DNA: TGCAGTGCTAGACTAGCGGGAGTTGAAGAGACCCAGTACTTC

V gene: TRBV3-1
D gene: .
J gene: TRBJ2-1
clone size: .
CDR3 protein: CASSQRARHYNEQFF
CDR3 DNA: TGTGCCAGCAGCCAAAGGGCCCGACACTACAATGAGCAGTTCTTC

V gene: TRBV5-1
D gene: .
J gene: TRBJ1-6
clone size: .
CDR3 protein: CASSLGGYSYNSPLHF
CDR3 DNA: TGCGCCAGCAGCTTAGGGGGGTACTCCTATAATTCACCCCTCCACTTT

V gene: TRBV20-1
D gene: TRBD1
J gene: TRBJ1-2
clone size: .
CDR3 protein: CSARDRGGIGYGYTF
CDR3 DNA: TGCAGTGCTAGAGATCGAGGGGGCATCGGCTATGGCTACACCTTC